These 15 T cell receptor beta chains were sequenced from one sample in a study of blood T cell repertoires in COVID-19. Sequencing was performed with immunoSEQ multiplex PCR; in TCRdb, only in-frame clones are kept and a portion is missing. The sample carries approximately 480,000 clones, 89% recorded once. The source material was peripheral blood. The receptors derive from a man aged 18 to 30 with COVID-19, enrolled during active disease.

The chain recombines TRBV5-1 with TRBJ1-4, with 12 bases aligning to TRBD1. V lost 1 base to trimming and J lost 0 bases; unmatched junction nucleotides: 19. CDR3 length: 23 amino acids. The germline gives CDR1 SGHRS, CDR2 YFSETQ. The CDR3 region has the DNA TGCGCCAGCAGCTTGTTTTTGGGTTCGGGGACAGGGGGCGAAATTGCAACTAATGAAAAACTGTTTTTT. Encoded protein: CASSLFLGSGTGGEIATNEKLFF.

The J gene is TRBJ2-5, the V gene TRBV7-9; tentatively, D is TRBD1 (5 bases). CDR3 length equals 14 residues. The V gene's germline CDR1 is SEHNR and CDR2 FQNEAQ (reference sequence). Trimming cost V 0 bases and J 5 bases, with 10 bases left between them. The CDR3 reads CASSLAGVKETQYF. CDR3 nucleotides: TGTGCCAGCAGCTTAGCAGGGGTTAAGGAGACCCAGTACTTC. Together with reference TRBV7-9 and TRBJ2-5, the CDR3 gives the full variable domain: DTGVSQNPRHKITKRGQNVTFRCDPISEHNRLYWYRQTLGQGPEFLTYFQNEAQLEKSRLLSDRFSAERPKGSFSTLEIQRTEQGDSAMYLCASSLAGVKETQYFGPGTRLLVL.

The chain joins TRBV11-3 to TRBJ2-7; unclear D gene. V lost 2 bases and J lost 0, with 8 bases in between. Germline CDR1 SGHNT, CDR2 YENEEA. CDR3 length equals 14 residues. CDR3: CASSLQATSYEQYF. CDR3 DNA: TGTGCCAGCAGCTTACAGGCGACCTCCTACGAGCAGTACTTC.

This chain's CDR3 is CSARSEEQYF. In DNA, the CDR3 is TGCAGTGCTCGGTCGGAGGAGCAGTACTTC. The V and J genes are TRBV20-1 and TRBJ2-7, with unresolved D. This CDR3 spans 10 amino acids. V dropped 5 bases and J dropped 7 bases, with 9 bases sitting between them. In germline, CDR1 is DFQATT, CDR2 SNEGSKA (reference sequence).

This sequence joins TRBV7-3 and TRBJ2-2; D may be TRBD1 (5 bases). This CDR3 region has 13 residues. V gave up 5 bases and J gave up 6 bases, with 10 bases separating them. Germline CDR1 and CDR2: SGHTA and FQGTGA. CDR3 nucleotides: TGTGCCAGCAGCCTCGGACAACCCGGGGAGCTGTTTTTT. This codes for CASSLGQPGELFF.

The chain links TRBV5-1 to TRBJ2-2, with a weak D call TRBD2 (6 bases). Trimming pared 6 bases from V and 6 bases from J, leaving 12 bases between. CDR1 is SGHRS, CDR2 YFSETQ, per germline. The CDR3 runs to 13 residues. CDR3 sequence reads: CASTQGGSGELFF. The CDR3, as DNA: TGCGCCAGCACGCAGGGAGGATCCGGGGAGCTGTTTTTT.

The V and J genes are TRBV30 and TRBJ1-5, with 7 bases identical to TRBD1. V lost 3 bases to trimming and J lost 7 bases; unmatched junction nucleotides: 12. CDR3 length: 15 amino acids. Germline values: CDR1 GTSNPN, CDR2 SVGIG (reference sequence). The chain's CDR3 is CAWSNNRGLSQPQHF. CDR3 bases: TGTGCCTGGAGCAACAATAGGGGGCTCAGCCAGCCCCAGCATTTT.

This chain links TRBV4-1 with TRBJ2-1; D perhaps matches TRBD2 (5 bases). CDR1 is MGHRA, CDR2 YSYEKL, per germline. V shed 0 bases and J shed 9 bases, with 21 bases lying between them. The CDR3 is made up of 17 amino acids. The CDR3 region is CASSQDSSRVFVGEQFF. The CDR3 DNA sequence: TGCGCCAGCAGCCAAGACTCTTCGAGGGTCTTCGTTGGTGAGCAGTTCTTC.

The V call is TRBV5-1, the J call TRBJ2-7; 10 bases map to TRBD1. The CDR3 is 16 residues long. V gave up 0 bases and J gave up 4 bases; unmatched junction bases: 7. Germline V gives CDR1 SGHRS, CDR2 YFSETQ. For the CDR3, the DNA is TGCGCCAGCAGCTTGGGGACAGGGGGTACCGGATACGAGCAGTACTTC. Translating it yields CASSLGTGGTGYEQYF.

This chain links TRBV3-1 (or the pseudogene TRBV3-2) with TRBJ2-1, with a weak D call TRBD1 (6 bases). Germline V gene sequence: CDR1 LGHDT, CDR2 YNNKEL (reference sequence). Trimming removed 4 bases from V and 4 bases from J, with 14 bases in between. This CDR3 is built from 15 residues. CDR3 DNA sequence: TGTGCCAGCAGCCCACAGGGTAAGGGGTACAATGAGCAGTTCTTC. Protein product: CASSPQGKGYNEQFF.

The sample holds a few counts of this clone. The rearrangement links TRBV14 to TRBJ2-7, with a possible D match to TRBD2 (6 bases). The CDR3 has 14 amino acids. Germline V gene data show CDR1 as SGHDN and CDR2 as FVKESK. The germline V and J ends were trimmed by 1 base and 6 bases, with 13 bases remaining between them. Here the CDR3 reads CASSQARRGGEQYF. The CDR3 DNA reads TGTGCCAGCAGCCAAGCGCGTAGGGGAGGCGAGCAGTACTTC.

The J gene is TRBJ2-5, the V gene TRBV12-3 or TRBV12-4; possible D gene TRBD1, 5 bases. Trimming removed 8 bases at V and 4 bases at J, with 8 bases between. The CDR3 sequence is 11 residues long. This CDR3 reads CASGRGETQYF. The CDR3 DNA reads TGTGCCAGCGGAAGGGGAGAGACCCAGTACTTC.

This clone was detected a few times. V is TRBV13 and J is TRBJ2-7; weak D call: TRBD2 (6 bases). V was trimmed by 3 bases and J by 3 bases, leaving 9 bases between them. The germline gives CDR1 PRHDT, CDR2 FYEKMQ (reference sequence). This CDR3 comprises 13 residues. The CDR3 DNA follows: TGTGCCAGCAGCTTGGGACTTAACTACGAGCAGTACTTC. Translation: CASSLGLNYEQYF.

V usage is TRBV10-3 and J usage is TRBJ2-2; 10 nucleotides align to TRBD1. This CDR3 is built from 14 residues. V shed 6 bases and J 7 bases; nucleotides not matched to a gene: 5. Germline V gene data show CDR1 as ENHRY and CDR2 as SYGVKD. DNA of the CDR3: TGTGCCATCAGCTCGGACAGGGGGGGCGGGGAGCTGTTTTTT. Amino acids: CAISSDRGGGELFF.

The chain links TRBV5-8 to TRBJ2-7, with D possibly matching TRBD2 (5 bases). The CDR3 totals 15 residues. V lost 0 bases and J lost 6, with 16 bases in between. Germline values: CDR1 SGHTS, CDR2 YDEGEE. The CDR3 here is CASSLGGLLPSEQYF. In DNA form, the CDR3 reads TGTGCCAGCAGCTTGGGAGGACTCCTTCCTTCCGAGCAGTACTTC.